This paragraph covers one T cell receptor (beta chain) sequence. Generated by immunoSEQ multiplex PCR, the TCRdb table keeps only in-frame clones and is missing some. The table lists approximately 40,000 clones, 92% of them singletons. CDR1 and CDR2 (germline): MGHRA, YSYEKL. V shed 4 bases and J shed 0 bases, with 18 bases lying between them. This CDR3 has 17 residues. This specimen belongs to a study of control samples from healthy donors and cancer patients. The receptor was derived from a woman aged 45-60 years in good health. Material: blood. The rearrangement links TRBV4-1 to TRBJ2-5; no reliable D call. The DNA for the CDR3 is TGCGCCAGCAGCCTATCAACTGTTGTAGTGAACCAAGAGACCCAGTACTTC. Translation: CASSLSTVVVNQETQYF.